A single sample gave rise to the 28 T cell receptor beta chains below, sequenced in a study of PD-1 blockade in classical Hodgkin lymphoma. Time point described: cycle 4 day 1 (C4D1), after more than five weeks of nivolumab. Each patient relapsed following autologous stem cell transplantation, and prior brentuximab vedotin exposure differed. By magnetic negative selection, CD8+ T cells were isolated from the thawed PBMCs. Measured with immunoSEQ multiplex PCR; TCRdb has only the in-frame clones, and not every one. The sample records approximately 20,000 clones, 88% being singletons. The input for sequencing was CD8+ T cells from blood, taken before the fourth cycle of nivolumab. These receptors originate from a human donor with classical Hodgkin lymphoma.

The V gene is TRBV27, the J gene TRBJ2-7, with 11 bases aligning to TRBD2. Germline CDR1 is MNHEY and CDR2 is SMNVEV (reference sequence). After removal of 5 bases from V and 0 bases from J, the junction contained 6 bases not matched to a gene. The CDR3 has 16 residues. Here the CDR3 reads CASSRGLAGGSYEQYF. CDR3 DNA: TGTGCCAGCAGTAGGGGCCTAGCGGGAGGCTCCTACGAGCAGTACTTC.

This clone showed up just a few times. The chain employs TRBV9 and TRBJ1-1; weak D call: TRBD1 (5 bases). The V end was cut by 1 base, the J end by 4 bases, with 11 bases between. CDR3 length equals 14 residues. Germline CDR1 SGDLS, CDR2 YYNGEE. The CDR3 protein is CASSVKGLATEAFF. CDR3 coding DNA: TGTGCCAGCAGCGTAAAGGGGTTGGCCACTGAAGCTTTCTTT.

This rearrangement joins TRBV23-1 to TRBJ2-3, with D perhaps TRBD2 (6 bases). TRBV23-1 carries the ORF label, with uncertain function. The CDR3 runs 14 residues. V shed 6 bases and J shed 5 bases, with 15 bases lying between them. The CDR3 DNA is TGCGCCAGCAGAGCGCCAGGAGGGAAAGATACGCAGTATTTT. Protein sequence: CASRAPGGKDTQYF.

The CDR3 DNA is TGTGCCAGCAGCTTATCGGCAGGGGGCGGTCAGCCCCAGCATTTT. Translating gives CASSLSAGGGQPQHF. This rearrangement joins TRBV11-2 to TRBJ1-5; 8 positions match TRBD1. The junction had 6 bases not matched to a gene; V was cut back by 2 bases and J by 6 bases. Germline lookup yields CDR1 SGHAT and CDR2 FQNNGV. The CDR3 is 15 amino acids.

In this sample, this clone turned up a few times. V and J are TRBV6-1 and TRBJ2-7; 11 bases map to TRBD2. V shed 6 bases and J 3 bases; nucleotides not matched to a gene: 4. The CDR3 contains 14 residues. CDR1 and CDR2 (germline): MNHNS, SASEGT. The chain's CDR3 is CASRMGLADYEQYF. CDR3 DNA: TGTGCCAGCAGGATGGGACTAGCGGACTACGAGCAGTACTTC.

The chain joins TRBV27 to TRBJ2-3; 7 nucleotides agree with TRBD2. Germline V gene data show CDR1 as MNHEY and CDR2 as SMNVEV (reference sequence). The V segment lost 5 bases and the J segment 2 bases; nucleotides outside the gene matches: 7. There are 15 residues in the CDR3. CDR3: CASSEAGEVTDTQYF. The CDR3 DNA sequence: TGTGCCAGCAGTGAGGCGGGAGAGGTCACAGATACGCAGTATTTT.

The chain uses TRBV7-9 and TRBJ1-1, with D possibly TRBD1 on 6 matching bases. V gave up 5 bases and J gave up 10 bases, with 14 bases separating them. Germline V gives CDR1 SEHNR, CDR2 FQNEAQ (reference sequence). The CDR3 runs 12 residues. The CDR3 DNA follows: TGTGCCAGCAGCCGAAACAGGGAATCAGCTTTCTTT. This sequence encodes CASSRNRESAFF. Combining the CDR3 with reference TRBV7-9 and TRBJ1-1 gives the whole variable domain DTGVSQNPRHKITKRGQNVTFRCDPISEHNRLYWYRQTLGQGPEFLTYFQNEAQLEKSRLLSDRFSAERPKGSFSTLEIQRTEQGDSAMYLCASSRNRESAFFGQGTRLTVV.

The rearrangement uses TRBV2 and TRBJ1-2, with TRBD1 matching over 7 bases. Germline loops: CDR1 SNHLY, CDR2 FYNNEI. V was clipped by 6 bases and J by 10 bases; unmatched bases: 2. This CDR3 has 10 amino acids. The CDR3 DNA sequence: TGTGCCAGCAGAGGGACAGCCTACACCTTC. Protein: CASRGTAYTF.

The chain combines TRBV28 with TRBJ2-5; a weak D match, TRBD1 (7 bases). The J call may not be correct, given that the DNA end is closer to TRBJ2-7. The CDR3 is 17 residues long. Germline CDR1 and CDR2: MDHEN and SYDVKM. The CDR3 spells CASSLVPRGVRGYEQYF. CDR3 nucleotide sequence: TGTGCCAGCAGTTTAGTCCCCAGGGGGGTTAGGGGCTACGAGCAGTACTTC.

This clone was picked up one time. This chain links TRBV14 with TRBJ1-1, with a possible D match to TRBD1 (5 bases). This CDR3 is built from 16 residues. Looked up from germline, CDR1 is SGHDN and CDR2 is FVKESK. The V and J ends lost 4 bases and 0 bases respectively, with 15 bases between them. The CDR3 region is CASSLFAAGVNTEAFF. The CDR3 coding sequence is TGTGCCAGCAGCCTATTCGCTGCGGGGGTGAACACTGAAGCTTTCTTT.

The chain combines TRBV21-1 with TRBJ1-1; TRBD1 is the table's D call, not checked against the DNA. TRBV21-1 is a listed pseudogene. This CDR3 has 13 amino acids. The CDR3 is CASSPHRTGVAFF. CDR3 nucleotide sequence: TGTGCCAGCAGCCCACATCGGACAGGTGTCGCTTTCTTT.

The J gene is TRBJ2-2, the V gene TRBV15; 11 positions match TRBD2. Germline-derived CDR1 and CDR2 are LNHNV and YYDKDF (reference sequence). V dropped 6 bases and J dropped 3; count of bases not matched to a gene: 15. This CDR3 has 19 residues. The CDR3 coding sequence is TGTGCCACCAGTAGCGGGAGGGCCGTTTGGTTCGGGTACACCGGGGAGCTGTTTTTT. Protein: CATSSGRAVWFGYTGELFF.

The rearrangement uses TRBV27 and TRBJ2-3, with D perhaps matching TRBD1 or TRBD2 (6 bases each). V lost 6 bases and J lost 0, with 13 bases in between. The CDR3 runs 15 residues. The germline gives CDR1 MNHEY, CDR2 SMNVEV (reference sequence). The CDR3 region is CASRWGAFSTDTQYF. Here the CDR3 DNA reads TGTGCCAGCAGGTGGGGGGCTTTTAGCACAGATACGCAGTATTTT.

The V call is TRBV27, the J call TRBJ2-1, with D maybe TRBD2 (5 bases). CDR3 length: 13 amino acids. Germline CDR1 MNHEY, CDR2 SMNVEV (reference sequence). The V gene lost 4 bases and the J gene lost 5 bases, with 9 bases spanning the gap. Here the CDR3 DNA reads TGTGCCAGCAGTTATAGCGTCCACAATGAGCAGTTCTTC. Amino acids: CASSYSVHNEQFF.

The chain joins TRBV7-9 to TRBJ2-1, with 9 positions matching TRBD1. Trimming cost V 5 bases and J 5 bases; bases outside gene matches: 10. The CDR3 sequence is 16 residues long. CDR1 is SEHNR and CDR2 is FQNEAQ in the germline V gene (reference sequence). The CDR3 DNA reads TGTGCCAGCAGCGCGACCGGGACAGGGTACCACAATGAGCAGTTCTTC. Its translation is CASSATGTGYHNEQFF.

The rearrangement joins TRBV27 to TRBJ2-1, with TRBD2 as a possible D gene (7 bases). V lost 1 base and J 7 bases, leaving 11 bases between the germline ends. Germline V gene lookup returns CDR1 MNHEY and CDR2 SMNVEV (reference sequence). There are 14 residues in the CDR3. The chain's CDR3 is CASSLWGGTNEQFF. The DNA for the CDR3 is TGTGCCAGCAGTTTATGGGGGGGCACGAATGAGCAGTTCTTC.

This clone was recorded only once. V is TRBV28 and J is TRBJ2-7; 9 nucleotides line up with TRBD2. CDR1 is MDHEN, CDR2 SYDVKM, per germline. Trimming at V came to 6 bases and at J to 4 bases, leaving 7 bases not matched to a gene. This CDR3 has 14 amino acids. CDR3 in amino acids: CASSPGAGGYEQYF. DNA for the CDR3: TGTGCCAGCAGCCCGGGGGCGGGAGGGTACGAGCAGTACTTC.

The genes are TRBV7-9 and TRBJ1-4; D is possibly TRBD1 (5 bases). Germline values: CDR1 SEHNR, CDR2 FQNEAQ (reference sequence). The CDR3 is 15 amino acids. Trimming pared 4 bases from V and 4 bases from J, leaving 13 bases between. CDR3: CASSSTGQLNEKLFF. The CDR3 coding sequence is TGTGCCAGCAGCTCAACGGGGCAGCTTAATGAAAAACTGTTTTTT.

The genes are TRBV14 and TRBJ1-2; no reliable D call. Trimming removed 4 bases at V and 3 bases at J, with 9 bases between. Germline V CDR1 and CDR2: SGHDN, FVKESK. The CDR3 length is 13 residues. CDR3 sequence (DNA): TGTGCCAGCAGCCCCCGGGCGCACTATGGCTACACCTTC. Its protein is CASSPRAHYGYTF.

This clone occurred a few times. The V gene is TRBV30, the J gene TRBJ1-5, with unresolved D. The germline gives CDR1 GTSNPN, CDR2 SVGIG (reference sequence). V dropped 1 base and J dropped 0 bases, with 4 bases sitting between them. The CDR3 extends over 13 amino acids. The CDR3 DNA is TGTGCCTGGAGTGACCATAGCAATCAGCCCCAGCATTTT. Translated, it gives CAWSDHSNQPQHF.

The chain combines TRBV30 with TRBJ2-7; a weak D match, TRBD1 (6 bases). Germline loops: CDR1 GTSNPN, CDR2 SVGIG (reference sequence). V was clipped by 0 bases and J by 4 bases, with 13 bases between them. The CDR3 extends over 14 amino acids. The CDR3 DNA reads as TGTGCCTGGAGTGTACTGGTCAGGGGTTACGAGCAGTACTTC. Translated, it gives CAWSVLVRGYEQYF.

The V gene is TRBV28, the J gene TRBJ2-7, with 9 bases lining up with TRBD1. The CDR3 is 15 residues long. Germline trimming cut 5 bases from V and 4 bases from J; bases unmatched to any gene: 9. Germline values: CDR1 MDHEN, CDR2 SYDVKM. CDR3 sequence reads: CASSLPGTGSYEQYF. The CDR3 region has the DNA TGTGCCAGCAGTCTCCCCGGGACAGGGTCGTACGAGCAGTACTTC.

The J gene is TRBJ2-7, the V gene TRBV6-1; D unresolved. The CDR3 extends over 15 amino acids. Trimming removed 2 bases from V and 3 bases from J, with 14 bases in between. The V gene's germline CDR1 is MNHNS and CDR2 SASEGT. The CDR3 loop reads CASSESLEAFYEQYF. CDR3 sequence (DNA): TGTGCCAGCAGTGAATCGCTAGAAGCTTTCTACGAGCAGTACTTC.

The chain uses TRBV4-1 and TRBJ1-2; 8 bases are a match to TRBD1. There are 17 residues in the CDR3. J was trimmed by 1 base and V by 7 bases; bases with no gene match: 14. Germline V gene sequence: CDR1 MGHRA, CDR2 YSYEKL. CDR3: CASTAKEGGQVNYGYTF. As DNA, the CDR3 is TGCGCCAGCACCGCAAAAGAGGGGGGACAGGTTAACTATGGCTACACCTTC.

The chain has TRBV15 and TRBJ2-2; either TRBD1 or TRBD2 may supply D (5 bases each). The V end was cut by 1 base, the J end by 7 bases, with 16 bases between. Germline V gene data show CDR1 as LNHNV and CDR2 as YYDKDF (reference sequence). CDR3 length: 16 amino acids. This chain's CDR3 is CATSRVGGSGIGELFF. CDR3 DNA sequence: TGTGCCACCAGCAGAGTTGGGGGTTCCGGGATCGGGGAGCTGTTTTTT.

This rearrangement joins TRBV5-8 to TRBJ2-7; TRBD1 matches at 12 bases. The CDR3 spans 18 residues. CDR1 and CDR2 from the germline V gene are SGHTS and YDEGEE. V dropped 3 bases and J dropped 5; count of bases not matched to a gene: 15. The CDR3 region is CASSSRDRGQGGGHEQYF. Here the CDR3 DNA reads TGTGCCAGCAGCTCCCGGGACAGGGGGCAGGGGGGAGGCCACGAGCAGTACTTC.

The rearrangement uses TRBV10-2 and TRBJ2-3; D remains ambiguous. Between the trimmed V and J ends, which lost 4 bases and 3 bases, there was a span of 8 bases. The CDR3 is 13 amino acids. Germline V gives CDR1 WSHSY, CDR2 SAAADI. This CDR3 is CASSGVQTDTQYF. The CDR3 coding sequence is TGCGCCAGCAGTGGAGTGCAGACAGATACGCAGTATTTT.

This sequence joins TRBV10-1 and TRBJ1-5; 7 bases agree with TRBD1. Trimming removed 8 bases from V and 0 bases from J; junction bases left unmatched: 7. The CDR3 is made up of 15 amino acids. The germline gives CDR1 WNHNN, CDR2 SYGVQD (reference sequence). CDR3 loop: CASPPGTDSNQPQHF. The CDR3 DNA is TGCGCCAGCCCCCCTGGGACAGATAGCAATCAGCCCCAGCATTTT.